These T cell receptor beta chains were read from a single sample in a study of blood T cell repertoires in COVID-19. Using immunoSEQ multiplex PCR, the repertoire was profiled, and TCRdb retains in-frame clones only, with some absent. Among 150,000 to 200,000 clones, around 89% were seen once, and the ten largest hold more than 3.5%. Source material: peripheral blood. The source of these receptors is a woman aged 25 to 39 with acute or convalescent COVID-19. The CDR3 runs from the conserved cysteine through the conserved F or W. Fields, in order: V gene, J gene, D gene, CDR3 length, clone size, CDR3 DNA, CDR3 protein. D genes are given only for firm matches. Expanded clones are given a class, and other clones once, few, many or no size at all.

v_call: TRBV15; j_call: TRBJ2-3; d_call: TRBD2; cdr3_length: 15; clone_size: .; cdr3_nt: TGTGCCACCAGCAGGGGGACTAGCGGCACAGATACGCAGTATTTT; cdr3_aa: CATSRGTSGTDTQYF
v_call: TRBV28; j_call: TRBJ1-1; d_call: .; cdr3_length: 13; clone_size: .; cdr3_nt: TGTGCCAGCAGTTCCTCAGAGAGGACTGAAGCTTTCTTT; cdr3_aa: CASSSSERTEAFF
v_call: TRBV27; j_call: TRBJ1-2; d_call: TRBD1; cdr3_length: 15; clone_size: .; cdr3_nt: TGTGCCAGCAGTTTATCAGGGACAGGGGGCGATGGCTACACCTTC; cdr3_aa: CASSLSGTGGDGYTF
v_call: TRBV4-2; j_call: TRBJ1-5; d_call: TRBD1; cdr3_length: 18; clone_size: .; cdr3_nt: TGTGCCAGCAGCCAAGTCGTTGGGTGGACAGGGGGCAATCAGCCCCAGCATTTT; cdr3_aa: CASSQVVGWTGGNQPQHF
v_call: TRBV27; j_call: TRBJ1-1; d_call: .; cdr3_length: 13; clone_size: .; cdr3_nt: TGTGCCAGCAGTTTACGTCAGGGTCCTGAAGCTTTCTTT; cdr3_aa: CASSLRQGPEAFF
v_call: TRBV2; j_call: TRBJ1-2; d_call: TRBD1; cdr3_length: 13; clone_size: .; cdr3_nt: TGTGCCAGCAGTGAAAGGGACAGTCGCGGCTACACCTTC; cdr3_aa: CASSERDSRGYTF
v_call: TRBV9; j_call: TRBJ1-2; d_call: TRBD1; cdr3_length: 14; clone_size: .; cdr3_nt: TGTGCCAGCAGCGTAGATCAGGGGGACTATGGCTACACCTTC; cdr3_aa: CASSVDQGDYGYTF
v_call: TRBV18; j_call: TRBJ1-4; d_call: .; cdr3_length: 12; clone_size: .; cdr3_nt: TGTGCCAGCTCAAGAGGGCAGGAAAAACTGTTTTTT; cdr3_aa: CASSRGQEKLFF
v_call: TRBV18; j_call: TRBJ2-7; d_call: TRBD2; cdr3_length: 16; clone_size: .; cdr3_nt: TGTGCCAGCTCACCCAACACGGGGGGTTCAACCTACGAGCAGTACTTC; cdr3_aa: CASSPNTGGSTYEQYF
v_call: TRBV7-6; j_call: TRBJ2-1; d_call: .; cdr3_length: 16; clone_size: .; cdr3_nt: TGTGCCAGCAGCCCCAGCGGGCTTCAGCCCCGGAATGAGCAGTTCTTC; cdr3_aa: CASSPSGLQPRNEQFF
v_call: TRBV11-2; j_call: TRBJ2-7; d_call: TRBD2; cdr3_length: 13; clone_size: .; cdr3_nt: TGTGCCACCCGACTAGCGGGTACCTACGAGCAGTACTTC; cdr3_aa: CATRLAGTYEQYF
v_call: TRBV7-9; j_call: TRBJ2-7; d_call: TRBD2; cdr3_length: 14; clone_size: .; cdr3_nt: TGTGCCAGCAGCTTGACTAGCGGGAGGACCGAGCAGTACTTC; cdr3_aa: CASSLTSGRTEQYF
v_call: TRBV7-8; j_call: TRBJ1-3; d_call: TRBD1; cdr3_length: 17; clone_size: .; cdr3_nt: TGTGCCAGCAGCTTCCAGACAGGGCGAGTGTCTGGAAACACCATATATTTT; cdr3_aa: CASSFQTGRVSGNTIYF
v_call: TRBV12-5; j_call: TRBJ1-2; d_call: .; cdr3_length: 13; clone_size: .; cdr3_nt: TGTGCTAGTGGTTTGGTACCAGGGTATGGCTACACCTTC; cdr3_aa: CASGLVPGYGYTF
v_call: TRBV5-6; j_call: TRBJ2-3; d_call: .; cdr3_length: 17; clone_size: many; cdr3_nt: TGTGCCAGCAGCTCCCGCTGGACAGCCACACGGGGAGATACGCAGTATTTT; cdr3_aa: CASSSRWTATRGDTQYF
v_call: TRBV28; j_call: TRBJ2-7; d_call: TRBD2; cdr3_length: 13; clone_size: .; cdr3_nt: TGTGCCAGCAGTTTAGCGGGAGTGGGCGAGCAGTACTTC; cdr3_aa: CASSLAGVGEQYF
v_call: TRBV4-1; j_call: TRBJ1-3; d_call: TRBD1; cdr3_length: 16; clone_size: .; cdr3_nt: TGCGCCAGCAGCCTGGGGACAGGTAGCTCTGGAAACACCATATATTTT; cdr3_aa: CASSLGTGSSGNTIYF
v_call: TRBV15; j_call: TRBJ2-1; d_call: .; cdr3_length: 16; clone_size: .; cdr3_nt: TGTGCCACCAGGGGCTCCGGGACTCGCTCCTACAATGAGCAGTTCTTC; cdr3_aa: CATRGSGTRSYNEQFF
v_call: TRBV11-2; j_call: TRBJ2-3; d_call: .; cdr3_length: 15; clone_size: .; cdr3_nt: TGTGCCAGCAGCCCACTCCTAGCTCTCACAGATACGCAGTATTTT; cdr3_aa: CASSPLLALTDTQYF
v_call: TRBV11-2; j_call: TRBJ2-1; d_call: .; cdr3_length: 13; clone_size: .; cdr3_nt: TGTGCCAGCAGCTTGAGTCTTTACAATGAGCAGTTCTTC; cdr3_aa: CASSLSLYNEQFF
v_call: TRBV2; j_call: TRBJ2-3; d_call: .; cdr3_length: 15; clone_size: .; cdr3_nt: TGTGCCAGCAGTGTCAACAGGTTCCCCACAGATACGCAGTATTTT; cdr3_aa: CASSVNRFPTDTQYF
v_call: TRBV30; j_call: TRBJ2-7; d_call: TRBD1; cdr3_length: 14; clone_size: .; cdr3_nt: TGTGCCTGGAGCCGAGGACAGGCAGCATACGAGCAGTACTTC; cdr3_aa: CAWSRGQAAYEQYF
v_call: TRBV5-5; j_call: TRBJ1-5; d_call: .; cdr3_length: 15; clone_size: .; cdr3_nt: TGTGCCAGCAGCTTGGATGGCTTCATCAATCAGCCCCAGCATTTT; cdr3_aa: CASSLDGFINQPQHF
v_call: TRBV7-2; j_call: TRBJ2-1; d_call: .; cdr3_length: 14; clone_size: .; cdr3_nt: TGTGCCAGCAGCTTGGCTGCATTTGGTAATGAGCAGTTCTTC; cdr3_aa: CASSLAAFGNEQFF
v_call: TRBV6-5; j_call: TRBJ1-5; d_call: TRBD1; cdr3_length: 15; clone_size: .; cdr3_nt: TGTGCCAGCAGCCAAACAGGGGACCTTGGTCAGCCCCAGCATTTT; cdr3_aa: CASSQTGDLGQPQHF
v_call: TRBV28; j_call: TRBJ1-2; d_call: .; cdr3_length: 11; clone_size: .; cdr3_nt: TGTGCCACCCTGGGGCTCTATGGCTACACCTTC; cdr3_aa: CATLGLYGYTF
v_call: TRBV2; j_call: TRBJ2-3; d_call: .; cdr3_length: 12; clone_size: .; cdr3_nt: TGTGCCAGCAGGGACTATCTAGATACGCAGTATTTT; cdr3_aa: CASRDYLDTQYF
v_call: TRBV25-1; j_call: TRBJ2-1; d_call: .; cdr3_length: 14; clone_size: .; cdr3_nt: TGTGCCAGCAGTGAAGGCGGTCGGGACAATGAGCAGTTCTTC; cdr3_aa: CASSEGGRDNEQFF
v_call: TRBV5-1; j_call: TRBJ2-1; d_call: TRBD2; cdr3_length: 20; clone_size: few; cdr3_nt: TGCGCCAGCAGCTTGGGACACCTAGGACTAGCGGGAGCACAGAACAATGAGCAGTTCTTC; cdr3_aa: CASSLGHLGLAGAQNNEQFF
v_call: TRBV5-1; j_call: TRBJ2-1; d_call: .; cdr3_length: 13; clone_size: once; cdr3_nt: TGCGCCAGCAGCCCAGGACTGTACAATGAGCAGTTCTTC; cdr3_aa: CASSPGLYNEQFF
v_call: TRBV28; j_call: TRBJ2-3; d_call: .; cdr3_length: 14; clone_size: .; cdr3_nt: TGTGCCAGCAGTTTTGCAGGGAACACAGATACGCAGTATTTT; cdr3_aa: CASSFAGNTDTQYF
v_call: TRBV5-6; j_call: TRBJ2-6; d_call: .; cdr3_length: 15; clone_size: .; cdr3_nt: TGTGCCAGCAGCTCAGTCTTCTCTGGGGCCAACGTCCTGACTTTC; cdr3_aa: CASSSVFSGANVLTF
v_call: TRBV18; j_call: TRBJ1-2; d_call: TRBD1; cdr3_length: 14; clone_size: .; cdr3_nt: TGTGCCAGCTCACCCGGGGACAGCCACTATGGCTACACCTTC; cdr3_aa: CASSPGDSHYGYTF
v_call: TRBV28; j_call: TRBJ1-2; d_call: TRBD1; cdr3_length: 15; clone_size: .; cdr3_nt: TGTGCCAGCTTAGGGGAGATCGGGACAGCCTATGGCTACACCTTC; cdr3_aa: CASLGEIGTAYGYTF
v_call: TRBV23-1; j_call: TRBJ2-2; d_call: .; cdr3_length: 13; clone_size: .; cdr3_nt: TGCGCTATAAAGGGGCAGTCCACCGGGGAGCTGTTTTTT; cdr3_aa: CAIKGQSTGELFF
v_call: TRBV28; j_call: TRBJ1-1; d_call: .; cdr3_length: 13; clone_size: .; cdr3_nt: TGTGCCAGCAGTTTTATTTCGGGCACTGAAGCTTTCTTT; cdr3_aa: CASSFISGTEAFF